These 9 T cell receptor beta chains were sequenced from one sample in a study of CD8 T cells in Susac syndrome. It was with random hexamers that 0.5 to 1 ug RNA was reverse transcribed. MiXCR, applied by TCRdb to the immunoSEQ multiplex PCR reads, yields one record per CDR3 protein. The sample records 95,000 to 150,000 distinct CDR3 sequences, 95% to 96% being singletons. Sequencing was done on a sample of CD4+ T cells from PBMCs. The origin of the receptors is a human donor with Susac syndrome.

This chain uses TRBV7-8 with TRBJ2-5, with unresolved D. This CDR3 is built from 13 residues. Deletions cut 3 bases from V and 2 bases from J, with 7 bases between. Germline V CDR1 and CDR2: SGHVS, FQNEAQ. The CDR3 nucleotides are TGTGCCAGCAGCTTTTTGGAACAAGAGACCCAGTACTTC. This gives the protein CASSFLEQETQYF.

The gene calls are TRBV28 and TRBJ1-5, with D possibly being TRBD1 (5 bases). Germline V gene data show CDR1 as MDHEN and CDR2 as SYDVKM. This CDR3 has 13 amino acids. Trimming pared 8 bases from V and 5 bases from J, leaving 13 bases between. The CDR3 DNA reads TGTGCCAGCCAGGACGAGGGGCATCAGCCCCAGCATTTT. Protein sequence: CASQDEGHQPQHF.

The chain couples TRBV15 to TRBJ2-7, with 9 bases identical to TRBD1. The CDR3 spans 15 residues. V trimming: 9 bases; J trimming: 6 bases; junction bases outside the gene matches: 15. Per germline, CDR1 LNHNV and CDR2 YYDKDF (reference sequence). CDR3 protein: CATQPGQGLLIEQYF. CDR3 bases: TGTGCCACACAACCGGGACAGGGACTCCTGATCGAGCAGTACTTC.

The gene calls are TRBV4-3 and TRBJ2-7; D is possibly TRBD2 (5 bases). This CDR3 has 15 residues. Trimming took off 2 bases at V and 3 bases at J, with 14 bases between the two ends. The germline V gene encodes CDR1 LGHNA and CDR2 YSLEER. CDR3 protein: CASSQLVDAGYEQYF. In nucleotides, the CDR3 is TGCGCCAGCAGCCAATTGGTAGATGCGGGCTACGAGCAGTACTTC.

This clonotype was seen a single time. The gene calls are TRBV20-1 and TRBJ2-1; 11 nucleotides match TRBD1. CDR3 size: 12 residues. From germline, CDR1 is DFQATT and CDR2 SNEGSKA (reference sequence). The CDR3 DNA reads as TGCGGGGGTGGACAGGGGGCTGGTGAGCAGTTCTTC. It yields the protein CGGGQGAGEQFF.

Written as DNA, the CDR3 is TGTGCCAGCACTCTTACCGGGACAGATACGCAGTATTTT. Protein sequence: CASTLTGTDTQYF. The chain is built from TRBV6-2 or TRBV6-3 and TRBJ2-3; the D is unclear. There are 13 residues in the CDR3. The V gene lost 7 bases and the J gene lost 3 bases, with 11 bases spanning the gap. The V gene's germline CDR1 is MNHEY and CDR2 SVGEGT.

This chain connects TRBV24-1 to TRBJ2-3; 7 positions agree with TRBD1. The germline gives CDR1 KGHDR, CDR2 SFDVKD. V was clipped by 5 bases and J by 9 bases; unmatched bases: 4. The CDR3 runs to 12 residues. The CDR3 region has the DNA TGTGCCACCAGTGCGAGACAGGGCACGCAGTATTTT. Translated: CATSARQGTQYF.

CDR3 residues: CASSRRGGSETQYF. DNA for the CDR3: TGTGCCAGCAGCAGGCGAGGGGGTAGTGAGACCCAGTACTTC. V is TRBV27 and J is TRBJ2-5; tentatively, D is TRBD1 (6 bases). V was cut by 6 bases and J by 5 bases, with 16 bases left in between. Per germline, CDR1 MNHEY and CDR2 SMNVEV (reference sequence). The CDR3 totals 14 residues.

The chain joins TRBV18 to TRBJ2-5; D assignment may be TRBD1 or TRBD2 (5 bases each). Germline V CDR1 and CDR2: KGHSH, LQKENI. The V end was cut by 3 bases, the J end by 1 base, with 9 bases between. CDR3 size: 14 residues. CDR3 DNA: TGTGCCAGCTCACCGGGACGGATCCAAGAGACCCAGTACTTC. Translating gives CASSPGRIQETQYF.